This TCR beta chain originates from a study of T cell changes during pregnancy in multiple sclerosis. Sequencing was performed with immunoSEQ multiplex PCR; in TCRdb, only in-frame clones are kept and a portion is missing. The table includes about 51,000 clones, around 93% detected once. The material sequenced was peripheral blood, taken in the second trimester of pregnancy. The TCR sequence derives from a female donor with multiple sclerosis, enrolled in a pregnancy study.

The CDR3 protein is CSVDLPGAYEQYF. The CDR3 coding sequence is TGCAGCGTTGATTTACCGGGAGCCTACGAGCAGTACTTC. The V and J genes are TRBV29-1 and TRBJ2-5; tentative D call: TRBD2 (6 bases). The J call could be wrong; TRBJ2-7 is a better fit for the DNA end. The CDR3 is 13 amino acids. Germline V gene data show CDR1 as SQVTM and CDR2 as ANQGSEA.